The 8 T cell receptor beta chains in this list originate from one sample, sequenced in a study of blood T cell repertoires in COVID-19. Libraries were prepared by immunoSEQ multiplex PCR; TCRdb keeps only in-frame clonotypes and omits some of them. This table has some 42,000 clones, more than 60% appearing once. The sequenced sample consisted of peripheral blood. These TCRs come from a woman aged 70-85 years with acute or convalescent COVID-19.

The chain uses TRBV11-3 and TRBJ2-2; 7 nucleotides match TRBD1. The CDR3 is 14 residues long. In germline, CDR1 is SGHNT, CDR2 YENEEA. Trimming removed 5 bases from V and 6 bases from J; junction bases left unmatched: 6. CDR3 sequence: CASSHGQAAGELFF. CDR3 DNA: TGTGCCAGCAGCCACGGACAGGCAGCCGGGGAGCTGTTTTTT.

J is TRBJ1-1 and V is TRBV5-1; 7 positions match TRBD1. The CDR3 contains 14 residues. V dropped 3 bases and J dropped 6; count of bases not matched to a gene: 8. CDR1 and CDR2 (germline): SGHRS, YFSETQ. Here the CDR3 reads CASSYNYRGSEAFF. CDR3 bases: TGCGCCAGCAGCTATAACTACAGGGGCTCTGAAGCTTTCTTT.

V usage is TRBV24-1 and J usage is TRBJ1-5; no clear D gene. CDR3 size: 14 residues. With 3 bases removed from V and 2 bases from J, the gap between germline ends came to 7 bases. The germline V gene encodes CDR1 KGHDR and CDR2 SFDVKD. CDR3 amino acids: CATSDGEGNQPQHF. In DNA form, the CDR3 reads TGTGCCACCAGTGATGGGGAGGGCAATCAGCCCCAGCATTTT.

V is TRBV7-9 and J is TRBJ2-7, with TRBD2 identical over 8 bases. Germline trimming cut 1 base from V and 3 bases from J; bases unmatched to any gene: 5. The CDR3 has 15 residues. CDR1 and CDR2 from the germline V gene are SEHNR and FQNEAQ (reference sequence). This CDR3 is CASSLGSGRLYEQYF. The CDR3 DNA sequence: TGTGCCAGCAGCTTAGGCAGCGGGAGACTCTACGAGCAGTACTTC.

J is TRBJ2-7 and V is TRBV5-6; TRBD2 is a possible D gene (6 bases). V was trimmed by 3 bases and J by 3 bases, leaving 16 bases between them. CDR1 and CDR2 from the germline V gene are SGHDT and YYEEEE. The CDR3 length is 15 residues. CDR3 sequence reads: CASSSTLALIYEQYF. The CDR3 bases are TGTGCCAGCAGCTCCACTCTAGCGTTGATCTACGAGCAGTACTTC.

The chain joins TRBV23-1 to TRBJ1-1, with TRBD1 matching over 9 bases. TRBV23-1 is given ORF status, its function remaining uncertain. CDR3 size: 17 residues. V trimming: 6 bases; J trimming: 1 base; junction bases outside the gene matches: 12. CDR3 nucleotide sequence: TGCGCCAGCAGCCTACTCGACAGGGGGGCAAAGAACACTGAAGCTTTCTTT. Its translation: CASSLLDRGAKNTEAFF.

V is TRBV24-1 and J is TRBJ2-3; no clear D gene. The CDR3 has 13 residues. Germline values: CDR1 KGHDR, CDR2 SFDVKD. Trimming took 5 bases from V and 8 from J, leaving 13 bases between them. This CDR3 is CATSGGLRSTQYF. CDR3 nucleotide sequence: TGTGCCACCAGTGGTGGCCTCCGAAGTACGCAGTATTTT.

The V call is TRBV3-1 (or the pseudogene TRBV3-2), the J call TRBJ1-5, with D tentatively TRBD1 (6 bases). The germline gives CDR1 LGHDT, CDR2 YNNKEL (reference sequence). V shed 1 base and J shed 6 bases, with 10 bases lying between them. CDR3 size: 14 residues. CDR3 in amino acids: CASSQGTVAQPQHF. The CDR3 DNA sequence: TGTGCCAGCAGCCAAGGGACAGTTGCTCAGCCCCAGCATTTT.